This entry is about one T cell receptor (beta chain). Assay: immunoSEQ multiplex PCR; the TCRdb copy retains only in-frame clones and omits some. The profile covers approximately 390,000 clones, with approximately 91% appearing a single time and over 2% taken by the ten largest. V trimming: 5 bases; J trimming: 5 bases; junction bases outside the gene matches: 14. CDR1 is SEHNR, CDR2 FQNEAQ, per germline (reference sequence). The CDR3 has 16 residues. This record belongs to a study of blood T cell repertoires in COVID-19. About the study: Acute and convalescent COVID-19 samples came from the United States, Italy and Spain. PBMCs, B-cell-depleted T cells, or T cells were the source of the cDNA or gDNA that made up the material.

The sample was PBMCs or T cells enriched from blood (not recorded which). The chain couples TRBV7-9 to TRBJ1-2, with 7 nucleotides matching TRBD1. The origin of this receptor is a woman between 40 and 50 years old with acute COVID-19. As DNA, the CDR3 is TGTGCCAGCAGCGGGGGACAGTTCCATCTGGGTTATGGCTACACCTTC. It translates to CASSGGQFHLGYGYTF.